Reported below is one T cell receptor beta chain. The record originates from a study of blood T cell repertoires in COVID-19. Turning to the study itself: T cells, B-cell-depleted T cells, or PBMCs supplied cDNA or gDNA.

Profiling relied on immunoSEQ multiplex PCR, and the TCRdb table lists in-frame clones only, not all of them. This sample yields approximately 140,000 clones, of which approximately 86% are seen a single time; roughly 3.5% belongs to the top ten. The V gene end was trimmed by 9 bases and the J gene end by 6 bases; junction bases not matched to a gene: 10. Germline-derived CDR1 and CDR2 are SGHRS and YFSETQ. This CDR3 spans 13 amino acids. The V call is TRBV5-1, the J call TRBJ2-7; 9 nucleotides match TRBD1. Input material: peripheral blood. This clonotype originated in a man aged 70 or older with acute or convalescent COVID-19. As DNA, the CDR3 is TGCGCCACCAGACCCGGGACAGGGTTCGAGCAGTACTTC. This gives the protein CATRPGTGFEQYF.